This TCR beta chain was recorded in a study of regulatory T cells in long-lasting Graves disease (dated by TCRdb to the early 2020s). Study-level background: Persistent Graves' disease meant more than 5 years of antithyroid drug treatment with TSH receptor autoantibodies that stayed positive. Persistent Graves' disease patients were compared with newly diagnosed Graves' disease patients by peripheral blood TCR sequencing and RNA sequencing. The study took place in China and was registered as a clinical trial. A total of 33 samples were covered by TCR sequencing, comprising approximately 13 persistent and approximately 20 newly diagnosed Graves' disease patients. In the clinical cohort, patients with persistent Graves' disease had used antithyroid drugs for an average of around 9.9 years.

The research as a whole found: Sequencing and analysis were limited to the TCR beta chain. Lower TCR Shannon entropy and fewer highly expanded clones were observed in persistent Graves' disease patients than in newly diagnosed patients, which suggested clonal expansion. The small sample size was acknowledged by the authors as a limitation that may reduce accuracy. Because the primary lesion, thyroid tissue, could not be accessed, the study looked at peripheral blood alone. Preferential use of TRBV28, TRBJ1-2 and TRBJ2-5 was observed in persistent disease, whereas TRBV20-1 and TRBJ2-1 were favored in newly diagnosed disease. Persistent patients shared more public clonotypes among themselves (around 2,800) than newly diagnosed patients did (approximately 970).

CDR1 is given as SGHTS and CDR2 as YDEGEE, both from the germline V gene. V is cut back by 0 bases and J by 3 bases, with 7 bases in the junction unmatched. The CDR3 runs 17 residues from the cysteine to the phenylalanine. Only the CDR3 region is kept as DNA, spanning 51 bases read in frame from base 1. To prepare the library, multiplex PCR was applied. TCRdb lists the instrument as Illumina HiSeq 4000. TCR beta libraries were built with iRepertoire HTBI primers and Arm-PCR amplification of CDR3 regions. Before sequencing, the PCR products went through gel purification. In the paper's pipeline: Gene usage analysis of CDR3 amino acid clonotypes relied on the roughly 67 TRBV and over 13 TRBJ segments identified across samples. COPE and FqMerger were used to merge the filtered high-quality paired reads into contigs. BLAST was used to align contigs to IMGT TRBV, TRBD and TRBJ reference genes, with CDR3 defined following IMGT. Any clonotype with a frequency above 0.1% was counted as a highly expanded clone. Repertoire diversity was measured by Shannon entropy, and V-J evenness by the Gini coefficient. A clonotype found in more than one individual was treated as public. The public reads were run again by TCRdb, first through fastp at Q25 and then through MiXCR, and only productive beta chains were kept. Records with the same CDR3 protein are collapsed into one entry carrying the most frequent genes and DNA. These V and J calls derive from TCRdb rather than the authors' analysis. The table for this sample lists 400,000 or so distinct CDR3 sequences; about a quarter of them were counted only once. The ten most abundant clones make up roughly 28% of the sample.

In this sample, this clonotype turned up once. The target of this receptor is not known. It has no much larger one-base neighbor in the sample; base qualities were not kept. A lone read offers only weak evidence. In the paper's terms, the time point label means: persistent/refractory GD, antithyroid drugs over 5 years with positive TRAb. RNA was extracted from PBMCs in TRIzol for both TCR sequencing and RNA sequencing. Graves' disease was diagnosed according to American Thyroid Association guidelines. Patients were recruited from an endocrinology department in Xi'an, China. Each patient gave approximately 9.7 milliliters of peripheral blood, collected in an EDTA anticoagulant tube. PBMCs were isolated by Ficoll Paque Plus density gradient separation without further T cell sorting. An Agilent 2100 Bioanalyzer and agarose gel were used to check RNA quality, and a NanoDrop 2000 was used to measure RNA concentration.

The rearrangement joined TRBV5-8 to TRBJ1-5, with 9 bases matching TRBD1. The clonotype was recovered from a female donor with Graves disease. The specimen comprised peripheral blood mononuclear cells (PBMCs), sampled when the disease was refractory, from a patient treated with antithyroid drugs. The DNA sequence is given as TGTGCCAGCAGCTTGGGGATACAGGGGGCCTCCAATCAGCCCCAGCATTTT. Translated, this is CASSLGIQGASNQPQHF.